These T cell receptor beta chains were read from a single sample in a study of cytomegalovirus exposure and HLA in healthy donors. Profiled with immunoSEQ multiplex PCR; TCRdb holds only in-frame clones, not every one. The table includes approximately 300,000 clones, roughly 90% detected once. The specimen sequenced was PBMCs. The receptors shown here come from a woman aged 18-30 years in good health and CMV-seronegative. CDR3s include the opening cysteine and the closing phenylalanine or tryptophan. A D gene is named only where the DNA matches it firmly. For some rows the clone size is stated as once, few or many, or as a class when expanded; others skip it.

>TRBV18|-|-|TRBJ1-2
TGTGCCAGCTCACCTTCGGACTTGTTGAGCTATGGCTACACCTTC
CASSPSDLLSYGYTF
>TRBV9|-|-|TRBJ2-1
TGTGCCAGCAAGGGGCGGGAAGGTAATGAGCAGTTCTTC
CASKGREGNEQFF
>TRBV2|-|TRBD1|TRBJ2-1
TGTGCCAGCAGAGGGACAGGCAGTGAGCAGTTCTTC
CASRGTGSEQFF
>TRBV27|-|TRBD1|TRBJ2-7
TGTGCCAGCAGACCAGGGGGCTCAACCCACGAGCAGTACTTC
CASRPGGSTHEQYF
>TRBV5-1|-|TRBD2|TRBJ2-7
TGCGCCAGCAGCGAGTCGGGACTAGCGGGGTACGAGCAGTACTTC
CASSESGLAGYEQYF
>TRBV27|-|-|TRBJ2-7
TGTGCCAGCAGCTTAAATATACTTTACGAGCAGTACTTC
CASSLNILYEQYF
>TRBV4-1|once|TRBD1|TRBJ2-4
TGCGCCAGCAGCCAAGATCCGACAGGGATGGGGCCTTGGGAAAACATTCAGTACTTC
CASSQDPTGMGPWENIQYF
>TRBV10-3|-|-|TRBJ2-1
TGTGCCATCAGCTACTCAGGGGAAGGCAATGAGCAGTTCTTC
CAISYSGEGNEQFF
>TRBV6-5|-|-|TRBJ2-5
TGTGCCAGCAGTTACGTAGACAGTTGGAGGGTTGAGACCCAGTACTTC
CASSYVDSWRVETQYF
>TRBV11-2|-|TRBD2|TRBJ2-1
TGTGCCAGCAGCAAGACTAGCGGCCGTGTCTATGAGCAGTTCTTC
CASSKTSGRVYEQFF
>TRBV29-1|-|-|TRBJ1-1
TGCAGCGTTGAAGAAGGGGGTCCGGGGACTGAAGCTTTCTTT
CSVEEGGPGTEAFF
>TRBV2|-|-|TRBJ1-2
TGTGCCAGCGTGGAAGTACTGGGGGCCTACGGCTACACCTTC
CASVEVLGAYGYTF
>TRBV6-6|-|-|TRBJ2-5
TGTGCCAGCAGTCACCCGAGCCAATTCGGGGAGACCCAGTACTTC
CASSHPSQFGETQYF
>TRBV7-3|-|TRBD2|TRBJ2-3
TGTGCCAGCAGCTTAGGAACTAGCGGAAGTACAGATACGCAGTATTTT
CASSLGTSGSTDTQYF
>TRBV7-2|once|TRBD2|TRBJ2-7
TGTGCCAGCCTCCGGGTAGCGGGAGGATACGAGCAGTACTTC
CASLRVAGGYEQYF
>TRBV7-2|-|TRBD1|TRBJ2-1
TGTGCCAGCAGCCCAATGGGGACAGGGGAGGATGAGCAGTTCTTC
CASSPMGTGEDEQFF
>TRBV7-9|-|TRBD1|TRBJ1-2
TGTGCCAGCAGCTTAACCTCCGGGACAGCCTATGGCTACACCTTC
CASSLTSGTAYGYTF
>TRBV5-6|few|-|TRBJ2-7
TGTGCCAGCACCCTGACGGGTATGGGTGAGCACGAGCAGTACTTC
CASTLTGMGEHEQYF
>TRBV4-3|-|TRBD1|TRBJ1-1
TGCGCCAGCAGCCAAGCGCAGGGGACAGCCATGAACACTGAAGCTTTCTTT
CASSQAQGTAMNTEAFF
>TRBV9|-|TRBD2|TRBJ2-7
TGTGCCAGCAGCTTTGGGGAGCGGGGCTCCTACGAGCAGTACTTC
CASSFGERGSYEQYF
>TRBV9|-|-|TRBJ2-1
TGTGCCAGCAGCTCCCGGAGTGGTGGGTCCAATGAGCAGTTCTTC
CASSSRSGGSNEQFF
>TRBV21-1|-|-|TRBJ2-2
TGTGCCAGCAGCAGGCGGTACTCCGCGAACACCGGGGAGCTGTTTTTT
CASSRRYSANTGELFF
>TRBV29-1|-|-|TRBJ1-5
TGCAGCGTTGCCCCGGGATATAGCAATCAGCCCCAGCATTTT
CSVAPGYSNQPQHF
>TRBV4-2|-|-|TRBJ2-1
TGTGCCAGCAGCCACTACCCTCCGAGCGCCGGCCCTCAGGAGCAGTTCTTC
CASSHYPPSAGPQEQFF
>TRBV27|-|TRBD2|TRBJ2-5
TGTGCCAGCAGTCCCCGGGGACTAGCGGGAGGAGAGACCCAGTACTTC
CASSPRGLAGGETQYF
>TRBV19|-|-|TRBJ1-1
TGTGCCAGTAGCCTACAGAGAGGGGGCACTGAAGCTTTCTTT
CASSLQRGGTEAFF
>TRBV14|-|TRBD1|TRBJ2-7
TGTGCCAGCAGCCAAGACCAGGGGGACTACGAGCAGTACTTC
CASSQDQGDYEQYF